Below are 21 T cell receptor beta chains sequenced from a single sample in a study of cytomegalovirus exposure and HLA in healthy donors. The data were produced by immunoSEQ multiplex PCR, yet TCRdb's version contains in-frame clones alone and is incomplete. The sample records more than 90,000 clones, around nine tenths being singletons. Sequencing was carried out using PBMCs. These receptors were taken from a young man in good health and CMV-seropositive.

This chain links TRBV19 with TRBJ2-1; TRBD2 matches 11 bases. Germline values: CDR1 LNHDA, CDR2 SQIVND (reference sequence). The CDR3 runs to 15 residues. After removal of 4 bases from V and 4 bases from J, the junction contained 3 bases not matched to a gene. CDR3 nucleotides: TGTGCCAGTAGTAATAGCGGGGGGGATTACAATGAGCAGTTCTTC. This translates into CASSNSGGDYNEQFF.

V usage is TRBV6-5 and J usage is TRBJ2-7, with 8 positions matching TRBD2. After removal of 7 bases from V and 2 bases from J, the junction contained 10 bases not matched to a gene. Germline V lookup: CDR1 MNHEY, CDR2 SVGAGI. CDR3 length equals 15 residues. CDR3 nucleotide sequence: TGTGCCAGCACTCCCGGGGGGGGGAAGACCTACGAGCAGTACTTC. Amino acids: CASTPGGGKTYEQYF.

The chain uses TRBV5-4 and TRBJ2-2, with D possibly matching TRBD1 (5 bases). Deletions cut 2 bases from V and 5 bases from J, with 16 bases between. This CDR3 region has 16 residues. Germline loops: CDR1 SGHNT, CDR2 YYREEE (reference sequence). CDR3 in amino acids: CASSFVSRARTGELFF. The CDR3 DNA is TGTGCCAGCAGCTTCGTCTCCAGGGCTCGGACCGGGGAGCTGTTTTTT.

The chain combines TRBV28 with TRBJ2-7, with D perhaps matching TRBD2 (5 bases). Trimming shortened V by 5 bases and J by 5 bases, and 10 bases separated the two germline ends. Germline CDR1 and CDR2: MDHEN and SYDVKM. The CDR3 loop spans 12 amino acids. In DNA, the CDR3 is TGTGCCAGCAGTGTAGGGAGTAACGAGCAGTACTTC. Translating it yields CASSVGSNEQYF.

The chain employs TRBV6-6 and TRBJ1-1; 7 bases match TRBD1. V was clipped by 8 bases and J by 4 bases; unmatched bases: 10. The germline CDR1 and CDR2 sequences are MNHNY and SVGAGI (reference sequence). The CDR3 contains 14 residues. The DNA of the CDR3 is TGTGCCAGCCGGGAGATACCAGGGGGCACTGAAGCTTTCTTT. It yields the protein CASREIPGGTEAFF.

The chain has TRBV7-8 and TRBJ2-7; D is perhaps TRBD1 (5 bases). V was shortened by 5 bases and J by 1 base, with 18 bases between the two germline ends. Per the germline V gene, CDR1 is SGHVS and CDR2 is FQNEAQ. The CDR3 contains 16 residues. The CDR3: CASSQNLRQPSYEQYF. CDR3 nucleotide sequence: TGTGCCAGCAGCCAGAACCTTAGACAGCCGTCCTACGAGCAGTACTTC. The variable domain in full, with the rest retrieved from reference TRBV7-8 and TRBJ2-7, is GAGVSQSPRYKVAKRGQDVALRCDPISGHVSLFWYQQALGQGPEFLTYFQNEAQLDKSGLPSDRFFAERPEGSVSTLKIQRTQQEDSAVYLCASSQNLRQPSYEQYFGPGTRLTVT.

The CDR3 DNA sequence: TGTGCCAGCAGCGTAGCGGGAGGGACGGTAACCTACAATGAGCAGTTCTTC. Translated, it gives CASSVAGGTVTYNEQFF. The rearrangement links TRBV9 to TRBJ2-1; 8 bases map to TRBD2. Trimming at V came to 0 bases and at J to 2 bases, leaving 7 bases not matched to a gene. This CDR3 is 17 amino acids long. CDR1 SGDLS and CDR2 YYNGEE come from the germline V gene.

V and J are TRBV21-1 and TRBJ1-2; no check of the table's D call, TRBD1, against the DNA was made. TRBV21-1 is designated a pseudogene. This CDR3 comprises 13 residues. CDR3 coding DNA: TGTGCCAGCACTCAACGAGGACAGGGACGCTACACCTTC. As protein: CASTQRGQGRYTF.

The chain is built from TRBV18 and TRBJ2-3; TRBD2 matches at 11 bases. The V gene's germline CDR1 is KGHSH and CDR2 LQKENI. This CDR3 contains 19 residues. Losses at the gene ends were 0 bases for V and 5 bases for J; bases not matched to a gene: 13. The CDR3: CASSPPIGGQTSGGDTQYF. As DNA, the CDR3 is TGTGCCAGCTCACCACCGATCGGGGGGCAAACTAGCGGGGGAGATACGCAGTATTTT.

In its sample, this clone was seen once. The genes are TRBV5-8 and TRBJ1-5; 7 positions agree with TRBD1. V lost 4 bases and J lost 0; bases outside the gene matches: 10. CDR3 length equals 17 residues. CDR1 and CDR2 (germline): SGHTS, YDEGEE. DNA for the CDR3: TGTGCCAGCAGCCATGGGGGACAGCCCTATAGCAATCAGCCCCAGCATTTT. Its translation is CASSHGGQPYSNQPQHF.

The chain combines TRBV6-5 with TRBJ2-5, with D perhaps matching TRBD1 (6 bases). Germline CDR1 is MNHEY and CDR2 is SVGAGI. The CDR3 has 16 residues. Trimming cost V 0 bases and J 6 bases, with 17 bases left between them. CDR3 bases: TGTGCCAGCAGTTACTCCGCCATACAGGGATTAAAGACCCAGTACTTC. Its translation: CASSYSAIQGLKTQYF.

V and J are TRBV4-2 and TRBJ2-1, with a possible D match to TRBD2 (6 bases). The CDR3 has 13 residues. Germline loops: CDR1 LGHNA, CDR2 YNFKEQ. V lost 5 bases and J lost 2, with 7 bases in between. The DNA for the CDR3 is TGTGCCAGCAGCGGGGGGACCTACAATGAGCAGTTCTTC. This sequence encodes CASSGGTYNEQFF.

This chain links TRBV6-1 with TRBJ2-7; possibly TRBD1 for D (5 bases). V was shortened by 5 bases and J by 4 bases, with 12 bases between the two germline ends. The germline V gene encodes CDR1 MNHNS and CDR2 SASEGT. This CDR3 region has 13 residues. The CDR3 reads CASSSTGVYEQYF. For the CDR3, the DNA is TGTGCCAGCAGTTCAACAGGTGTTTACGAGCAGTACTTC.

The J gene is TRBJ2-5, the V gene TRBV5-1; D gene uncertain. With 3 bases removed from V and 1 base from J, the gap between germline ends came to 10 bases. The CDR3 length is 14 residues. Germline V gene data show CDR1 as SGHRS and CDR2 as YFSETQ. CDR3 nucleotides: TGCGCCAGCAGCTCACTAATCTTCCAAGAGACCCAGTACTTC. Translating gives CASSSLIFQETQYF.

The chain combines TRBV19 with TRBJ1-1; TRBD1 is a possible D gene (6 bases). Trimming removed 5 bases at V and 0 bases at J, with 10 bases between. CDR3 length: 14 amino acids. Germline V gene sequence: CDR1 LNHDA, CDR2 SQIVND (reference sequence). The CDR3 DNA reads TGTGCCAGTAGTGTGGACAGATTGAACACTGAAGCTTTCTTT. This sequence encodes CASSVDRLNTEAFF.

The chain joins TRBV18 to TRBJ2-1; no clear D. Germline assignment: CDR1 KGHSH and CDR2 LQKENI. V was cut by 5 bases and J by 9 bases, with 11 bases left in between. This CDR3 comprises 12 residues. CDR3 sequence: CASSSSYGEQFF. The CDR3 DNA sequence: TGTGCCAGCTCATCTTCGTACGGTGAGCAGTTCTTC.

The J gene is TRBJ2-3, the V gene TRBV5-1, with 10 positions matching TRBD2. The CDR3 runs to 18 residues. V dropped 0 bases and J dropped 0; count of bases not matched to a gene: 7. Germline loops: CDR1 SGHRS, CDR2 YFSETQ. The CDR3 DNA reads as TGCGCCAGCAGCTTGGGGGCTAGCGGGGGCGTTAGCACAGATACGCAGTATTTT. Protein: CASSLGASGGVSTDTQYF.

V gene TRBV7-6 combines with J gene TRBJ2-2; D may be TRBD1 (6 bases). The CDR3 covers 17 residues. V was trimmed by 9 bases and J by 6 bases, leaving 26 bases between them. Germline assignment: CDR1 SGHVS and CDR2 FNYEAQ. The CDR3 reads CASTLGLTGLRPGELFF. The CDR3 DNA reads TGTGCCAGTACCTTGGGTCTTACAGGGTTAAGACCCGGGGAGCTGTTTTTT. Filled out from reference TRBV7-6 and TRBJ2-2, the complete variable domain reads GAGVSQSPRYKVTKRGQDVALRCDPISGHVSLYWYRQALGQGPEFLTYFNYEAQQDKSGLPNDRFSAERPEGSISTLTIQRTEQRDSAMYRCASTLGLTGLRPGELFFGEGSRLTVL.

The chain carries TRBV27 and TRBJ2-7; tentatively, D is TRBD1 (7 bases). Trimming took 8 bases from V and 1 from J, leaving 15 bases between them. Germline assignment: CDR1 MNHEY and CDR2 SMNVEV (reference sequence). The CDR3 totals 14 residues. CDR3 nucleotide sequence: TGTGCCAGCGGACTCAGGGGGAGGTCCTACGAGCAGTACTTC. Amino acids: CASGLRGRSYEQYF.

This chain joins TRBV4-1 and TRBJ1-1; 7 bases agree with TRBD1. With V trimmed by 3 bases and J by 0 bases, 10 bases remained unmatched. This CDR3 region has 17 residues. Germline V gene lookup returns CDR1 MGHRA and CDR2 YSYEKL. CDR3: CASSHVGQIKMNTEAFF. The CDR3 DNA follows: TGCGCCAGCAGCCACGTGGGACAGATAAAAATGAACACTGAAGCTTTCTTT.

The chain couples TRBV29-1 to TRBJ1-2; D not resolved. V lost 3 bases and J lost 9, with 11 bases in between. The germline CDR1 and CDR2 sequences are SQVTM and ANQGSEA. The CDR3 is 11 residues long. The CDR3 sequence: CSVDEGDSYTF. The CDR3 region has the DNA TGCAGCGTTGATGAGGGAGATAGCTACACCTTC.